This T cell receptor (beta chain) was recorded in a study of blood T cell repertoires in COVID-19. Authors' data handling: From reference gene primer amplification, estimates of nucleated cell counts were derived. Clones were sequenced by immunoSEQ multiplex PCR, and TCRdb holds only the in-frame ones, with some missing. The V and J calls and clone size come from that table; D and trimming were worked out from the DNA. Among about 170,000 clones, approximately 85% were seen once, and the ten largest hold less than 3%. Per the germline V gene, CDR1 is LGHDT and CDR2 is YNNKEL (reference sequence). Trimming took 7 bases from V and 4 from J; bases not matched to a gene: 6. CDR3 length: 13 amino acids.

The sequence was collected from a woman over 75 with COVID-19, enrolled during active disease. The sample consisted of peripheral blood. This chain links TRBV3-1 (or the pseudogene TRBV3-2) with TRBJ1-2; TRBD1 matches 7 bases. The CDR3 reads CASTRQGGYGYTF. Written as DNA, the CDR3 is TGTGCCAGCACTCGACAGGGTGGCTATGGCTACACCTTC.